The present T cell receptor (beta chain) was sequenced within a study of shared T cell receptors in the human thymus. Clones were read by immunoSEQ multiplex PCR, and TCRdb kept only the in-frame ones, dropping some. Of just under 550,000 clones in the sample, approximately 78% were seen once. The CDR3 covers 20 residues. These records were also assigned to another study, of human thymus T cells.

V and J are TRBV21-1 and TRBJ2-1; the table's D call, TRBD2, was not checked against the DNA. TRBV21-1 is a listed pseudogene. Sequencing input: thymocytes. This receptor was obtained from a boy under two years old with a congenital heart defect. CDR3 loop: CASSKKEASGSGYQDNEQFF. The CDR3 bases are TGTGCCAGCAGCAAGAAAGAAGCTAGCGGGAGTGGTTATCAGGACAATGAGCAGTTCTTC.